The 18 T cell receptor beta chains listed next were all sequenced from one sample in a study of blood T cells in healthy people across ages. It was with a sample-barcoded 5' primer and a J-beta primer mix that a second PCR of roughly 7 to 12 cycles was run. One entry per CDR3 protein results from TCRdb running MiXCR on the 5' RACE reads. Of more than 1.4 million distinct CDR3 sequences in the sample, about 43% were seen once. The sample was blood. Source of these receptors: a woman aged 18-29 years in good health.

The chain is built from TRBV10-3 and TRBJ1-6; a possible D gene is TRBD1 (6 bases). Trimming shortened V by 5 bases and J by 5 bases, and 10 bases separated the two germline ends. The germline gives CDR1 ENHRY, CDR2 SYGVKD. The CDR3 has 14 amino acids. The CDR3 DNA is TGTGCCATCAGTAAACAGGGAGATAATTCACCCCTCCACTTT. Its protein product is CAISKQGDNSPLHF.

The gene calls are TRBV5-1 and TRBJ2-1, with D perhaps matching TRBD2 (6 bases). Deletions cut 0 bases from V and 6 bases from J, with 10 bases between. Germline values: CDR1 SGHRS, CDR2 YFSETQ. The CDR3 spans 14 residues. CDR3 sequence: CASSLGSGLNEQFF. DNA of the CDR3: TGCGCCAGCAGCTTGGGTAGCGGACTCAATGAGCAGTTCTTC.

This clonotype was recorded many times. The rearrangement joins TRBV7-3 to TRBJ2-1; 14 nucleotides align to TRBD2. From germline, CDR1 is SGHTA and CDR2 FQGTGA. This CDR3 has 16 amino acids. Trimming took 4 bases from V and 5 from J; bases not matched to a gene: 4. The CDR3 nucleotides read TGTGCCAGCAGCTCTTCGGGACTAGCGGGGGACAATGAGCAGTTCTTC. Protein: CASSSSGLAGDNEQFF. The variable domain in full, with the rest retrieved from reference TRBV7-3 and TRBJ2-1, is GAGVSQTPSNKVTEKGKYVELRCDPISGHTALYWYRQSLGQGPEFLIYFQGTGAADDSGLPNDRFFAVRPEGSVSTLKIQRTERGDSAVYLCASSSSGLAGDNEQFFGPGTRLTVL.

The V and J genes are TRBV4-1 and TRBJ2-4; TRBD2 agrees at 7 bases. The CDR3 extends over 15 amino acids. Germline V gene sequence: CDR1 MGHRA, CDR2 YSYEKL. J lost 3 bases, V lost 0 bases, and 2 bases had no gene match. The DNA of the CDR3 is TGCGCCAGCAGCCAAGATGGGGGGGGCAAAAACATTCAGTACTTC. This translates into CASSQDGGGKNIQYF.

In this sample, this clonotype turned up once. The chain recombines TRBV6-8 with TRBJ2-3; a possible D gene is TRBD2 (7 bases). Germline V gene sequence: CDR1 MNHGY, CDR2 SAAAGT. Trimming took off 0 bases at V and 6 bases at J, with 22 bases between the two ends. The CDR3 spans 18 residues. CDR3 DNA sequence: TGTGCCAGCAGTTACTCGAAGGGGACCCGAGAGGGGGGGGATACGCAGTATTTT. It codes for CASSYSKGTREGGDTQYF.

The rearrangement joins TRBV7-6 to TRBJ1-5, with 7 bases lining up with TRBD1. The CDR3 sequence is 17 residues long. CDR1 is SGHVS and CDR2 is FNYEAQ in the germline V gene. V dropped 5 bases and J dropped 3; count of bases not matched to a gene: 13. This CDR3 is CASSPGSGTGANQPQHF. The DNA for the CDR3 is TGTGCCAGCAGCCCGGGCTCGGGAACAGGGGCCAATCAGCCCCAGCATTTT. The variable domain in full, completed from reference TRBV7-6 and TRBJ1-5, reads GAGVSQSPRYKVTKRGQDVALRCDPISGHVSLYWYRQALGQGPEFLTYFNYEAQQDKSGLPNDRFSAERPEGSISTLTIQRTEQRDSAMYRCASSPGSGTGANQPQHFGDGTRLSIL.

This sequence joins TRBV4-1 and TRBJ1-1; D is perhaps TRBD1 (6 bases). Germline values: CDR1 MGHRA, CDR2 YSYEKL. V was shortened by 3 bases and J by 8 bases, with 13 bases between the two germline ends. The CDR3 is made up of 13 amino acids. CDR3 protein: CASSHSLDSEAFF. The CDR3 DNA follows: TGCGCCAGCAGCCATTCCTTGGACAGCGAAGCTTTCTTT.

The chain employs TRBV25-1 and TRBJ2-5; no clear D. The ends were cut back, 6 bases at V and 2 bases at J, with 13 bases in the middle. Per germline, CDR1 MGHDK and CDR2 SYGVNS. The CDR3 is 14 amino acids. CDR3 in amino acids: CASSFSGAQETQYF. The CDR3, as DNA: TGTGCCAGCAGCTTTTCAGGAGCTCAAGAGACCCAGTACTTC.

The chain carries TRBV5-1 and TRBJ2-1; tentative D call: TRBD1 (5 bases). TRBJ2-7 matches the DNA end more closely, so the J call is doubtful. Germline CDR1 SGHRS, CDR2 YFSETQ. This CDR3 is 14 amino acids long. The CDR3 bases are TGCGCCAGCAGCTCGACAGTATCCTACAATGAGCAGTACTTC. Translating it yields CASSSTVSYNEQYF.

The table lists this clonotype with a few counts. J is TRBJ1-5 and V is TRBV20-1, with 9 nucleotides matching TRBD1. Germline CDR1 and CDR2: DFQATT and SNEGSKA (reference sequence). The length of the CDR3 is 15 residues. The V gene end was trimmed by 3 bases and the J gene end by 4 bases; junction bases not matched to a gene: 7. The CDR3 reads CSARETGGRNQPQHF. Here the CDR3 DNA reads TGCAGTGCTAGGGAGACAGGGGGGAGAAATCAGCCCCAGCATTTT.

The chain joins TRBV28 to TRBJ1-6; perhaps TRBD1 as D (5 bases). The CDR3 length is 15 residues. Trimming left V 8 bases short and J 2 bases short, with 13 bases between. Per germline, CDR1 MDHEN and CDR2 SYDVKM. The CDR3 coding sequence is TGTGCCAGCTGGGTGGGGGAACCCTATAATTCACCCCTCCACTTT. This translates into CASWVGEPYNSPLHF.

J is TRBJ2-5 and V is TRBV6-6; 9 nucleotides match TRBD1. The CDR3 has 16 amino acids. V trimming: 2 bases; J trimming: 3 bases; junction bases outside the gene matches: 7. Germline V gives CDR1 MNHNY, CDR2 SVGAGI (reference sequence). The CDR3 sequence: CASSYIGQGSEETQYF. The CDR3 nucleotides read TGTGCCAGCAGTTACATAGGACAGGGGTCCGAAGAGACCCAGTACTTC.

This clonotype was seen a handful of times. This chain links TRBV11-2 with TRBJ2-7; TRBD1 matches 8 bases. The J segment lost 5 bases and the V segment lost 7 bases, leaving 10 bases of the junction unmatched. The CDR3 runs to 14 residues. Germline V gives CDR1 SGHAT, CDR2 FQNNGV. The DNA of the CDR3 is TGTGCCAGCAAGTTGGACAGGGAATCCCACGAGCAGTACTTC. This sequence encodes CASKLDRESHEQYF.

The chain couples TRBV5-1 to TRBJ2-7; D is unresolved. Trimming pared 4 bases from V and 0 bases from J, leaving 11 bases between. The CDR3 is 14 amino acids. Germline CDR1 SGHRS, CDR2 YFSETQ. CDR3 DNA: TGCGCCAGCAGCGACACACGCAGCTCCTACGAGCAGTACTTC. It encodes CASSDTRSSYEQYF.

V gene TRBV9 combines with J gene TRBJ1-2, with 11 bases matching TRBD1. Trimming removed 0 bases from V and 4 bases from J; junction bases left unmatched: 8. CDR3 length equals 17 residues. CDR1 SGDLS and CDR2 YYNGEE come from the germline V gene. CDR3 sequence: CASSVEALDRGLYGYTF. The CDR3 bases are TGTGCCAGCAGCGTAGAAGCCCTGGACAGGGGGCTCTATGGCTACACCTTC.

The chain uses TRBV4-1 and TRBJ1-2; D remains unclear. The CDR3 consists of 16 residues. V was trimmed by 0 bases and J by 1 base, leaving 12 bases between them. Germline-derived CDR1 and CDR2 are MGHRA and YSYEKL. The CDR3 spells CASSQDRQAINYGYTF. CDR3 bases: TGCGCCAGCAGCCAAGATCGGCAGGCGATTAACTATGGCTACACCTTC.

In this sample, this clonotype turned up a few times. V is TRBV3-1 and J is TRBJ2-1, with D tentatively TRBD1 or TRBD2 (5 bases each). CDR3 length: 16 amino acids. Trimming cost V 1 base and J 6 bases, with 16 bases left between them. The germline V gene encodes CDR1 LGHDT and CDR2 YNNKEL (reference sequence). CDR3 in amino acids: CASSQGGARTGNEQFF. The CDR3 DNA is TGTGCCAGCAGCCAAGGAGGGGCCCGAACGGGCAATGAGCAGTTCTTC.

This clonotype was picked up a small number of times. V usage is TRBV20-1 and J usage is TRBJ1-2, with D maybe TRBD1 (6 bases). The germline V gene has CDR1 DFQATT and CDR2 SNEGSKA (reference sequence). V was cut by 1 base and J by 2 bases, with 11 bases left in between. CDR3 length equals 14 residues. The chain's CDR3 is CSARAQGVNYGYTF. DNA of the CDR3: TGCAGTGCTAGAGCACAGGGTGTCAACTATGGCTACACCTTC.